A selection of T cell receptor beta chains follows, all from one sample in a study of blood T cell repertoires in COVID-19. Assay: immunoSEQ multiplex PCR; the TCRdb copy retains only in-frame clones and omits some. The sample has around 250,000 clones, 88% seen once. Sequenced material: PBMCs or T cells enriched from blood (not recorded which). The origin of the receptors is a woman between 40 and 50 years old with acute COVID-19. The CDR3 runs from the conserved cysteine through the conserved F or W. The D gene is left open where the match is weak. Only part of the rows carry a size: once, few, many, or a class if the clone is expanded.

J gene | clone size | D gene | V gene | CDR3 DNA | CDR3 protein
TRBJ2-6 | - | - | TRBV28 | TGTGCCAGCAGTGAGCTTAGCCCTGGGGCCAACGTCCTGACTTTC | CASSELSPGANVLTF
TRBJ1-2 | few | - | TRBV6-5 | TGTGCCAGCACTAACTATCAGGGATATGGCTACACCTTC | CASTNYQGYGYTF
TRBJ2-5 | - | - | TRBV5-1 | TGCGCCAGCAAAGGCGGAGAGGCTCAAGAGACCCAGTACTTC | CASKGGEAQETQYF
TRBJ2-2 | - | TRBD1 | TRBV10-3 | TGTGCCCCCAACAGGGGGCGCAGATCCGGGGAGCTGTTTTTT | CAPNRGRRSGELFF
TRBJ2-1 | - | - | TRBV5-1 | TGCGCCAGCAGCGGGGCACCAGAATCGTACAATGAGCAGTTCTTC | CASSGAPESYNEQFF
TRBJ1-1 | - | - | TRBV3-1/TRBV3-2 | TGTGCCAGCACCCAGGGGCCGAACACTGAAGCTTTCTTT | CASTQGPNTEAFF
TRBJ1-2 | - | - | TRBV11-2 | TGTGCCAGCAGCTTAGTAACGGTTCCTAACTATGGCTACACCTTC | CASSLVTVPNYGYTF
TRBJ2-5 | - | - | TRBV20-1 | TGCAGTGCTAGTAATCAGGGGCTGGAGACCCAGTACTTC | CSASNQGLETQYF
TRBJ2-1 | - | TRBD2 | TRBV2 | TGTGCCAGCAGTGAAAGGGTGGCTAGCGGGCCGACCTACAATGAGCAGTTCTTC | CASSERVASGPTYNEQFF
TRBJ2-1 | - | TRBD2 | TRBV18 | TGTGCCAGCTCATTCGGGACTAGGACCTACAATGAGCAGTTCTTC | CASSFGTRTYNEQFF
TRBJ2-5 | - | - | TRBV18 | TGTGCCAGCTCACTCGGAAGACAGGTAGAGACCCAGTACTTC | CASSLGRQVETQYF
TRBJ1-2 | - | TRBD1 | TRBV11-3 | TGTGCCAGCAGCCCACGCGGGACAGGTGGTCGGAGCTACACCTTC | CASSPRGTGGRSYTF
TRBJ2-3 | - | - | TRBV4-3 | TGCGCCAGCAGCCAAGGACTTGCAGATACGCAGTATTTT | CASSQGLADTQYF
TRBJ2-1 | - | TRBD2 | TRBV19 | TGTGCCAGTAGCGGACTAGCGGGAGGTGAGCAGTTCTTC | CASSGLAGGEQFF
TRBJ2-1 | - | TRBD2 | TRBV18 | TGTGCCAGCTCAACACTAGCGGTCGACAATGAGCAGTTCTTC | CASSTLAVDNEQFF
TRBJ2-2 | few | - | TRBV5-1 | TGCGCCAGCAGCTCCGCGCGCGGGGGCTCTCCCTTGGGCACCGGGGAGCTGTTTTTT | CASSSARGGSPLGTGELFF